What follows are 14 T cell receptor beta chains derived from one specimen sequenced in a study of cytomegalovirus exposure and HLA in healthy donors. The PCR contained 60 Vbeta and 13 Jbeta primers. Sequencing was performed with immunoSEQ multiplex PCR; in TCRdb, only in-frame clones are kept and a portion is missing. Seen here are approximately 100,000 clones, about 80% observed once, and the top ten hold roughly 6.2%. Specimen: PBMCs. The receptors derive from a man between 60 and 75 years old in good health and CMV-seropositive.

The chain uses TRBV5-6 and TRBJ1-1, with unresolved D. The CDR3 totals 14 residues. CDR1 SGHDT and CDR2 YYEEEE come from the germline V gene. V lost 2 bases and J 3 bases, leaving 11 bases between the germline ends. The CDR3, as DNA: TGTGCCAGCAGCTTTAGCGGCAGAGACACTGAAGCTTTCTTT. Protein product: CASSFSGRDTEAFF. Looking up the rest from reference TRBV5-6 and TRBJ1-1 gives the full variable domain: DAGVTQSPTHLIKTRGQQVTLRCSPKSGHDTVSWYQQALGQGPQFIFQYYEEEERQRGNFPDRFSGHQFPNYSSELNVNALLLGDSALYLCASSFSGRDTEAFFGQGTRLTVV.

The rearrangement uses TRBV27 and TRBJ1-6; D unresolved. The ends were cut back, 2 bases at V and 2 bases at J, with 7 bases in the middle. Per germline, CDR1 MNHEY and CDR2 SMNVEV (reference sequence). The CDR3 spans 15 residues. The CDR3 sequence is CASSLSRTYNSPLHF. Here the CDR3 DNA reads TGTGCCAGCAGTTTAAGCAGGACCTATAATTCACCCCTCCACTTT.

This sequence joins TRBV27 and TRBJ2-7; 7 nucleotides match TRBD1. CDR1 and CDR2 (germline): MNHEY, SMNVEV (reference sequence). The CDR3 has 15 residues. The J segment lost 5 bases and the V segment lost 4 bases, leaving 11 bases of the junction unmatched. CDR3 in amino acids: CASSSADRVKDEQYF. The CDR3 nucleotides read TGTGCCAGCAGTTCCGCCGACAGGGTTAAGGACGAGCAGTACTTC.

Concerning this clone itself: One end of the junction fails to match germline, which may point to a read error. The chain uses TRBV19 and TRBJ2-3; D is ambiguous. The CDR3 loop spans 14 amino acids. Germline V lookup: CDR1 LNHDA, CDR2 SQIVND (reference sequence). The CDR3 loop is CASRVRSPADTQYF. As DNA, the CDR3 is TGTGCGAGTAGGGTTAGGAGTCCAGCAGATACGCAGTATTTT.

The J gene is TRBJ1-5, the V gene TRBV19, with D hard to call. V was clipped by 0 bases and J by 4 bases, with 13 bases between them. This CDR3 comprises 16 residues. The germline CDR1 and CDR2 sequences are LNHDA and SQIVND (reference sequence). The CDR3 region is CASSIDGIVGNQPQHF. CDR3 nucleotides: TGTGCCAGTAGTATAGATGGCATTGTCGGGAATCAGCCCCAGCATTTT. Supplemented by reference TRBV19 and TRBJ1-5, the full variable domain reads DGGITQSPKYLFRKEGQNVTLSCEQNLNHDAMYWYRQDPGQGLRLIYYSQIVNDFQKGDIAEGYSVSREKKESFPLTVTSAQKNPTAFYLCASSIDGIVGNQPQHFGDGTRLSIL.

This clone was observed a handful of times. The rearrangement joins TRBV19 to TRBJ1-2; TRBD1 matches at 10 bases. The V and J ends lost 7 bases and 8 bases, in that order; junction bases with no gene match: 4. CDR1 is LNHDA and CDR2 is SQIVND in the germline V gene (reference sequence). This CDR3 region has 12 residues. CDR3 bases: TGTGCCAGTACCGGGACAGGGGAAGGCTACACCTTC. This translates into CASTGTGEGYTF.

The chain couples TRBV14 to TRBJ1-6, with D possibly matching TRBD1 (6 bases). Trimming took off 1 base at V and 10 bases at J, with 11 bases between the two ends. CDR1 SGHDN and CDR2 FVKESK come from the germline V gene. The CDR3 extends over 14 amino acids. The CDR3 nucleotides read TGTGCCAGCAGCCAAGTAAGGGGGAACTCACCCCTCCACTTT. Amino acids: CASSQVRGNSPLHF.

The CDR3 DNA is TGTGCCAGCAGCCTGGGGACAGGGGGTCCCTCCTACGAGCAGTACTTC. Translating gives CASSLGTGGPSYEQYF. This chain links TRBV7-6 with TRBJ2-7; 11 bases are shared with TRBD1. The germline gives CDR1 SGHVS, CDR2 FNYEAQ. CDR3 size: 16 residues. V lost 5 bases and J lost 0; bases outside the gene matches: 6.

For the CDR3, the DNA is TGTGCCAGCACCTTATACAGGGGGCATGAGCAGTTCTTC. It codes for CASTLYRGHEQFF. The chain is built from TRBV27 and TRBJ2-1, with TRBD1 identical over 9 bases. Unmatched junction bases numbered 6, after V lost 7 bases and J lost 8 bases. The germline V gene has CDR1 MNHEY and CDR2 SMNVEV (reference sequence). The CDR3 is made up of 13 amino acids.

This clone has only a few counts. This chain joins TRBV28 and TRBJ1-1, with D possibly being TRBD1 (5 bases). The CDR3 contains 15 residues. Germline assignment: CDR1 MDHEN and CDR2 SYDVKM. V lost 7 bases and J 1 base, leaving 16 bases between the germline ends. CDR3 coding DNA: TGTGCCAGCACTGCCGGGGGAGTTCGGAACACTGAAGCTTTCTTT. It is translated as CASTAGGVRNTEAFF.

The gene calls are TRBV6-6 and TRBJ2-7; 9 nucleotides line up with TRBD1. The V gene end was trimmed by 3 bases and the J gene end by 3 bases; junction bases not matched to a gene: 3. The CDR3 has 14 residues. The germline CDR1 and CDR2 sequences are MNHNY and SVGAGI (reference sequence). CDR3 residues: CASSYDRGNYEQYF. The CDR3 DNA sequence: TGTGCCAGCAGTTATGACAGGGGGAACTACGAGCAGTACTTC.

The chain employs TRBV7-9 and TRBJ2-5; D possibly corresponds to TRBD2 (6 bases). TRBJ2-7 matches the DNA end more closely, so the J call is doubtful. The CDR3 spans 16 residues. Per the germline V gene, CDR1 is SEHNR and CDR2 is FQNEAQ (reference sequence). The chain's CDR3 is CASSLLGGIAGYEQYF. In DNA, the CDR3 is TGTGCCAGCAGCTTACTAGGAGGGATTGCGGGTTACGAGCAGTACTTC.

The J gene is TRBJ2-1, the V gene TRBV9; D is uncertain. Germline V gives CDR1 SGDLS, CDR2 YYNGEE. The CDR3 is 15 amino acids. V lost 0 bases and J 0 bases, leaving 7 bases between the germline ends. The CDR3 loop is CASSVGWSSYNEQFF. DNA for the CDR3: TGTGCCAGCAGCGTAGGCTGGAGCTCCTACAATGAGCAGTTCTTC.

This sequence joins TRBV19 and TRBJ2-5; D is possibly TRBD2 (6 bases). This CDR3 comprises 16 residues. Between the trimmed V and J ends, which lost 3 bases and 2 bases, there was a span of 16 bases. Germline CDR1 LNHDA, CDR2 SQIVND (reference sequence). The CDR3 spells CASSIPSASAQETQYF. In DNA, the CDR3 is TGTGCCAGTAGTATCCCCTCGGCTAGCGCACAAGAGACCCAGTACTTC.